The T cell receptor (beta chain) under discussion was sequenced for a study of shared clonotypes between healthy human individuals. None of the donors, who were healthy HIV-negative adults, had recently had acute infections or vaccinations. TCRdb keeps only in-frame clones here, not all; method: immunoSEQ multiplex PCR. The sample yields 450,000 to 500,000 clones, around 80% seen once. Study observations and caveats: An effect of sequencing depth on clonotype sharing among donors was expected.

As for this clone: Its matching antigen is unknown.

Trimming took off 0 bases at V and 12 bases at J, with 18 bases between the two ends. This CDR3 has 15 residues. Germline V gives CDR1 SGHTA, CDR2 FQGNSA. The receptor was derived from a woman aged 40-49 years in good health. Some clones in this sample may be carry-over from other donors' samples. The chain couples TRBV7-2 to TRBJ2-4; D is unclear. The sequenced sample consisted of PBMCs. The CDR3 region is CASSLANKDQINQYF. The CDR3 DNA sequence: TGTGCCAGCAGCTTAGCTAACAAAGACCAGATCAATCAGTACTTC. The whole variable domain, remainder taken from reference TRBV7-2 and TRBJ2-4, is GAGVSQSPSNKVTEKGKDVELRCDPISGHTALYWYRQSLGQGLEFLIYFQGNSAPDKSGLPSDRFSAERTGGSVSTLTIQRTQQEDSAVYLCASSLANKDQINQYFGAGTRLSVL.